This entry features one T cell receptor beta chain sequence. A single record per CDR3 protein comes from TCRdb applying MiXCR to the RT-PCR reads. The sample records more than 550,000 distinct CDR3 sequences, 14% being singletons. The CDR3 loop spans 14 amino acids. With 1 base removed from V and 2 bases from J, the gap between germline ends came to 10 bases. CDR1 is SGHDT and CDR2 is YYEEEE in the germline V gene. The TCR originated in a female donor in good health, serving as a healthy control. The J gene is TRBJ2-7, the V gene TRBV5-6; no clear D. Sequenced: memory CD4+ T cells from blood. The CDR3 DNA follows: TGTGCCAGCAGCTTGCCCGGGTACGCCTACGAGCAGTACTTC. This sequence encodes CASSLPGYAYEQYF.